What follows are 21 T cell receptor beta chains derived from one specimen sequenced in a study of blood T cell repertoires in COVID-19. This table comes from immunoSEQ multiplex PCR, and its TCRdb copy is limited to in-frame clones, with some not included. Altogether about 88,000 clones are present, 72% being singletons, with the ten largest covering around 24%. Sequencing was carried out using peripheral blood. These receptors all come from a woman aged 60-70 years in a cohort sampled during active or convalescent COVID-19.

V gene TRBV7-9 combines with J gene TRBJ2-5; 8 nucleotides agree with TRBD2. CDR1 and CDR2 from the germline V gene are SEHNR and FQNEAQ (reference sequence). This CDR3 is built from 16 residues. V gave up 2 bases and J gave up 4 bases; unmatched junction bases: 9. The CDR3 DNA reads TGTGCCAGCAGCTTAAGGCCCGGCCTAGCGGGAGAGACCCAGTACTTC. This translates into CASSLRPGLAGETQYF.

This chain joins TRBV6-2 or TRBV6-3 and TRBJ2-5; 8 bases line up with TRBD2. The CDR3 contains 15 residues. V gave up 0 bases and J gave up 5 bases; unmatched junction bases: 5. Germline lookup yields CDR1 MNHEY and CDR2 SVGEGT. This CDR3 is CASSYSGTRTETQYF. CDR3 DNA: TGTGCCAGCAGTTACTCCGGGACTAGGACGGAGACCCAGTACTTC.

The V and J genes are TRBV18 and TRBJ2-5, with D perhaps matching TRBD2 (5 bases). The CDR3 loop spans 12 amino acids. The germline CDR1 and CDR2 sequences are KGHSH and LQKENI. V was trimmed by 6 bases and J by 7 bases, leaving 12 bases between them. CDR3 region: CASSGLRVTQYF. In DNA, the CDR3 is TGTGCCAGCTCCGGACTGCGGGTGACCCAGTACTTC.

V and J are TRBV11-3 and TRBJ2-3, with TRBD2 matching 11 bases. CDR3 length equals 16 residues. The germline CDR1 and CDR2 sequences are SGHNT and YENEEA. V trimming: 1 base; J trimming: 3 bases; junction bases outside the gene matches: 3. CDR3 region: CASSLGLAGNTDTQYF. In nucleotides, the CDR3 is TGTGCCAGCAGCTTAGGACTAGCGGGGAATACAGATACGCAGTATTTT.

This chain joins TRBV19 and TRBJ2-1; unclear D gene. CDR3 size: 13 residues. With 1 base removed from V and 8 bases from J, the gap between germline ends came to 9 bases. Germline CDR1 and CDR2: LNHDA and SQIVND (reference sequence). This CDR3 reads CASSIAGKDEQFF. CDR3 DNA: TGTGCCAGTAGTATAGCAGGCAAGGATGAGCAGTTCTTC.

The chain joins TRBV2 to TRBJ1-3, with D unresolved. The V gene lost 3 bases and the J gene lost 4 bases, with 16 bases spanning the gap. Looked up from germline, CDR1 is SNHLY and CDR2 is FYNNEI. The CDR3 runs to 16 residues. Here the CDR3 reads CASSDAREAYGNTIYF. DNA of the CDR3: TGTGCCAGCAGTGATGCCCGGGAAGCGTACGGAAACACCATATATTTT. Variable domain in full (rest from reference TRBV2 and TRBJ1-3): EPEVTQTPSHQVTQMGQEVILRCVPISNHLYFYWYRQILGQKVEFLVSFYNNEISEKSEIFDDQFSVERPDGSNFTLKIRSTKLEDSAMYFCASSDAREAYGNTIYFGEGSWLTVV.

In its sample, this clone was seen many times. CDR3 sequence: CASSDGRGNSPLHF. The DNA of the CDR3 is TGTGCCAGCAGTGATGGCAGGGGGAATTCACCCCTCCACTTT. The chain has TRBV2 and TRBJ1-6; 7 bases fit TRBD1. The length of the CDR3 is 14 residues. The V and J ends lost 3 bases and 7 bases, in that order; junction bases with no gene match: 3. Germline V lookup: CDR1 SNHLY, CDR2 FYNNEI.

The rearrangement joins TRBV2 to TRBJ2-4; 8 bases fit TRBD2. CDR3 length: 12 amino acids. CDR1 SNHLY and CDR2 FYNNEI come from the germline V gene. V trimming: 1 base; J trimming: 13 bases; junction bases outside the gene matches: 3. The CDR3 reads CASSEVRGGQYF. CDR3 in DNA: TGTGCCAGCAGTGAAGTTCGGGGGGGCCAGTACTTC.

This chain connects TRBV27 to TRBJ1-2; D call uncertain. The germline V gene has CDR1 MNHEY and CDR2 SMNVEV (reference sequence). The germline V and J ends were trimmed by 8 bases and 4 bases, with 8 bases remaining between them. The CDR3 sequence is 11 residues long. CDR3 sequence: CASGPGYGYTF. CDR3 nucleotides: TGTGCCAGCGGGCCTGGCTATGGCTACACCTTC.

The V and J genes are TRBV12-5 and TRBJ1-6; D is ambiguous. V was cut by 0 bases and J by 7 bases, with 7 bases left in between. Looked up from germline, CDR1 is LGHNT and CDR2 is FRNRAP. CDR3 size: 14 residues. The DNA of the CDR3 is TGTGCTAGTGGTTTGGTAACTCTGAATTCACCCCTCCACTTT. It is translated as CASGLVTLNSPLHF.

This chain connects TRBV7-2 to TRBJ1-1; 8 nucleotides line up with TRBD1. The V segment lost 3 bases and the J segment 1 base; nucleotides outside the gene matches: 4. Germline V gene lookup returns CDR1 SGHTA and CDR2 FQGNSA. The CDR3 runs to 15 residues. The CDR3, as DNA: TGTGCCAGCAGCTTGTGGACAGGGACGAACACTGAAGCTTTCTTT. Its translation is CASSLWTGTNTEAFF.

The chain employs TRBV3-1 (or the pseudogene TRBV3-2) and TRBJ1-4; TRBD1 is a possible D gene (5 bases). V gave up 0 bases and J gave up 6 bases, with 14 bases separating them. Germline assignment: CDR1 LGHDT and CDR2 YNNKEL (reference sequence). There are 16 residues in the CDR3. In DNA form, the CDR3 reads TGTGCCAGCAGCCAAGATTATCGGGGGTATGATGAAAAACTGTTTTTT. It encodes CASSQDYRGYDEKLFF.

CDR3 nucleotides: TGTGCCAGCAGTTTAAGTTCTATAAGTTCACCCCTCCACTTT. This codes for CASSLSSISSPLHF. The chain uses TRBV27 and TRBJ1-6; D is unclear. Germline CDR1 is MNHEY and CDR2 is SMNVEV (reference sequence). The CDR3 covers 14 residues. Trimming removed 2 bases from V and 9 bases from J, with 11 bases in between.

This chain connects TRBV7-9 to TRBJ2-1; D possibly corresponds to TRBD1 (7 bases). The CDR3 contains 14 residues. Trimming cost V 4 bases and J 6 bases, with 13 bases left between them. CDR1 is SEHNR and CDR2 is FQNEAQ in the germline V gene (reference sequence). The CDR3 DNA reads TGTGCCAGCAGCTCCACGCAGGGGGGCAATGAGCAGTTCTTC. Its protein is CASSSTQGGNEQFF.

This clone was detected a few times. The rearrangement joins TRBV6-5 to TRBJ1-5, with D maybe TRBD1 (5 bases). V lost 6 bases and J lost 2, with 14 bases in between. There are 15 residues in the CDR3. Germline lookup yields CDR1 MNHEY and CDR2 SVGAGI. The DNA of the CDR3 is TGTGCCAGCAGGGCCCAGGGTGGAGGCAATCAGCCCCAGCATTTT. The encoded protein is CASRAQGGGNQPQHF.

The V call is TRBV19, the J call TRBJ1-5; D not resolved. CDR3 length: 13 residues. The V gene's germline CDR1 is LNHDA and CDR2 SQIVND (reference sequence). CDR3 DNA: TGTGCTGTCGGAGGGTATCGCGATCAGCCCCAGCATTTT. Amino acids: CAVGGYRDQPQHF. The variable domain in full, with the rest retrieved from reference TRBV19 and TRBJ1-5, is DGGITQSPKYLFRKEGQNVTLSCEQNLNHDAMYWYRQDPGQGLRLIYYSQIVNDFQKGDIAEGYSVSREKKESFPLTVTSAQKNPTAFYLCAVGGYRDQPQHFGDGTRLSIL.

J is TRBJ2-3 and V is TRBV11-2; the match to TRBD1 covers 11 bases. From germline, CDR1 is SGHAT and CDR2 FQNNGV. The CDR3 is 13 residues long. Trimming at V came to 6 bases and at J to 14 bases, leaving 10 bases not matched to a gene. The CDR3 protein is CASRSPGQGVLYF. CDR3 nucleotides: TGTGCCAGCAGGTCCCCGGGACAGGGGGTTCTGTATTTT.

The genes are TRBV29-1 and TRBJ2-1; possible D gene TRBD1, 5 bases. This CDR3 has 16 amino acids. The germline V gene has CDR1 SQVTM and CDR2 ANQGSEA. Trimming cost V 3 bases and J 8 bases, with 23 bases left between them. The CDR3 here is CSVDRTSQGRVYEQFF. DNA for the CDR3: TGCAGCGTTGACCGAACCTCGCAGGGTAGGGTCTATGAGCAGTTCTTC.

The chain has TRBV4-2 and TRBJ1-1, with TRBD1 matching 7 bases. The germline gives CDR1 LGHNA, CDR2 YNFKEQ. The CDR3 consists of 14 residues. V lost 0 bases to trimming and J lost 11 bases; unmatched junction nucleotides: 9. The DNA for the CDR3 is TGTGCCAGCAGCCAAGATCGGGCAGGGGGGCAGGCTTTCTTT. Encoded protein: CASSQDRAGGQAFF.

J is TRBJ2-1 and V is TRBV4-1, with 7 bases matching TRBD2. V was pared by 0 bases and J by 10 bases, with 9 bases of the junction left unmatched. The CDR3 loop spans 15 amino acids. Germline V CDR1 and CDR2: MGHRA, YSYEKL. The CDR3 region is CASSQEGLADGEQFF. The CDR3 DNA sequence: TGCGCCAGCAGCCAAGAAGGGCTAGCGGATGGGGAGCAGTTCTTC.

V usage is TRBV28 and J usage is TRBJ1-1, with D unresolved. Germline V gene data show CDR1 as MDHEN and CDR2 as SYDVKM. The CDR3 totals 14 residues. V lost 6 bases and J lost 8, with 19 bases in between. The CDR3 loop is CASRKIGGLPEAFF. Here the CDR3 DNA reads TGTGCCAGCAGGAAAATTGGAGGGCTACCAGAAGCTTTCTTT.